This entry features one TCR beta chain sequence. This clonotype was recorded many times. It lacks a known antigen. No much larger clone exists at a distance of one base, and base qualities are not known. For sequencing, an Illumina MiSeq was employed. Profiling of the peripheral T cell repertoire was carried out for human TCRbeta genes. In the source study's methods: Beta-binomial modelling was used to test for differences in clonotype abundance while accounting for variability over time. Clonotypes that had expanded were screened against the ImmuneCODE reference database of SARS-CoV-2-associated TCRs and mapped onto regions of the viral genome. Additional repertoire analyses were carried out for TRBV gene usage, CDR3 length, CDR3 amino acid overlap between time points, clonotype abundance distributions and Jaccard similarity. The public reads were quality trimmed at Q25 with fastp and then assembled into clones with MiXCR by TCRdb, keeping productive beta chains. Merged by CDR3 protein, the rows form single entries marked with the most common genes and DNA. Clone size and V and J calls follow TCRdb, not the original study. The sample includes roughly 250,000 distinct CDR3 sequences, with more than 25% observed a single time. The ten largest account for under 9.5% of the sample.

The data were obtained in a study of kidney transplant recipient with SARS-CoV-2 infection (dated by TCRdb to about 2021). The time point label for this specimen denotes: pre-pandemic baseline sample and day 111 after first positive SARS-CoV-2 test. Sequencing used a blood sample, obtained at baseline and between days 110 and 120 from a kidney transplant recipient. This clonotype was sampled from a male patient between 25 and 40 years old who had COVID-19 and was a kidney transplant recipient. Some T cells seen after a transplant may have their origin in the graft donor.

At the DNA level, the sequence is TGTGCCAGCAGCAGGCCCTGTGAATCTCGAAAGACCTATGGCTACACCTTC. Translation gives CASSRPCESRKTYGYTF. The V and J genes are TRBV7-6 and TRBJ1-2, with an unclear D gene assignment. The germline V gene encodes CDR1 SGHVS and CDR2 FNYEAQ. V loses 5 bases, J loses 4 bases, and the germline ends lie 23 bases apart. CDR3 length: 17 amino acids, cysteine to phenylalanine. The kept DNA is CDR3 alone, 51 bases in frame from the first base.